This T cell receptor beta chain appears in the sequencing data of a study of monozygotic twins with inflammatory bowel disease. Every TCR library consumed roughly 3,500 ng of total RNA. TCRdb re-called the 5' RACE reads; every CDR3 protein appears as one record, without DNA. The sample features 200,000 to 250,000 distinct CDR3 sequences, with under 8.5% in its top ten. The CDR3 contains 13 residues. CDR1 is SEHNR and CDR2 is FQNEAQ in the germline V gene (reference sequence). Sequencing was done on a sample of blood. The source of this sequence is a human donor with ulcerative colitis or Crohn's disease, or a healthy co-twin of an affected twin (not recorded which). This sequence joins TRBV7-9 and TRBJ2-1. The CDR3 reads CASSLAVYNEQFF. The entire variable domain, with the rest obtained from reference TRBV7-9 and TRBJ2-1, is as follows: DTGVSQNPRHKITKRGQNVTFRCDPISEHNRLYWYRQTLGQGPEFLTYFQNEAQLEKSRLLSDRFSAERPKGSFSTLEIQRTEQGDSAMYLCASSLAVYNEQFFGPGTRLTVL.